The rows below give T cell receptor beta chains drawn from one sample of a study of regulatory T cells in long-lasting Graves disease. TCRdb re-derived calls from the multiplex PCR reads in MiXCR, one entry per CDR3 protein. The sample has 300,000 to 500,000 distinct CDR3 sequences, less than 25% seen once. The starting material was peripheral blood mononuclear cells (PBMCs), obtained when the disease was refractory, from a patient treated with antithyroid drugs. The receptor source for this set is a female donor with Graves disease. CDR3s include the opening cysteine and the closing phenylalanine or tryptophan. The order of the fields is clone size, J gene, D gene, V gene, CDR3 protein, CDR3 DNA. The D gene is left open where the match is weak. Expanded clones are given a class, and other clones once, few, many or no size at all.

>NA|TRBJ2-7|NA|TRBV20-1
CSARLTRYEQYF
TGCAGTGCTAGACTGACTAGGTACGAGCAGTACTTC
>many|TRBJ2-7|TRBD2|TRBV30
CATHREDRYEQYF
TGTGCCACCCACCGGGAGGACCGCTACGAGCAGTACTTC
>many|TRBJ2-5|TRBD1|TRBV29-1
CSAWDRARFQETQYF
TGCAGCGCCTGGGACAGAGCTCGATTTCAAGAGACCCAGTACTTC
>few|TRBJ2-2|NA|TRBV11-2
CASSRGRGPTGELFF
TGTGCCAGCAGCCGAGGACGGGGTCCCACCGGGGAGCTGTTTTTT
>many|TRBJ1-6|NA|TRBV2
CASSPTAGRRLNSPLHF
TGTGCCAGCAGTCCCACCGCAGGGAGGAGGTTGAATTCACCCCTCCACTTT
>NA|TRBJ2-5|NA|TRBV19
CASSIPGSETQYF
TGTGCCAGTAGTATTCCCGGTAGCGAGACCCAGTACTTC
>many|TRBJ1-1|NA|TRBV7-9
CASSHLNTEAFF
TGTGCCAGCAGCCATTTGAACACTGAAGCTTTCTTT
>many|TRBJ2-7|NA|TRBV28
CASSQIPEGPYEQYF
TGTGCCAGCAGTCAAATACCGGAGGGGCCCTACGAGCAGTACTTC
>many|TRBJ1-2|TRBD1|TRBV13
CASSTRAQGAHPYGYTF
TGTGCCAGCAGCACCCGAGCACAGGGGGCGCATCCCTATGGCTACACCTTC
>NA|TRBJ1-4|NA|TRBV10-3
CAISESTGTPNEKLLF
TGTGCCATCAGTGAGTCTACAGGGACCCCTAATGAAAAACTGCTTTTT
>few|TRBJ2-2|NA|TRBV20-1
CSARDFRAKTGELFF
TGCAGTGCTAGAGATTTCCGGGCCAAAACCGGGGAGCTGTTTTTT
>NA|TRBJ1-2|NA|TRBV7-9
CASSLADQVYGYTF
TGTGCCAGCAGCTTAGCAGATCAGGTCTATGGCTACACCTTC
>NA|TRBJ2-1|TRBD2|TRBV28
CASTGLVNEQFF
TGTGCCAGCACCGGACTAGTCAATGAGCAGTTCTTC
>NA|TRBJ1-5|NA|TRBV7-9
CASSLGGYDQPQHF
TGTGCCAGCAGCTTAGGAGGGTATGATCAGCCCCAGCATTTT
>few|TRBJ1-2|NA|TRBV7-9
CASSAEGGGYGYTF
TGTGCCAGCAGCGCCGAGGGGGGAGGCTATGGCTACACCTTC
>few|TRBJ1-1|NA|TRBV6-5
CASSYSPTGAFF
TGTGCCAGCAGTTACTCACCGACGGGGGCTTTCTTT
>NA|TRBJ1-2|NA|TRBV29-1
CSVEDGPYHYGYTF
TGCAGCGTTGAAGATGGGCCTTATCACTATGGCTACACCTTC
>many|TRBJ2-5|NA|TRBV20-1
CSAPGETQETQYF
TGCAGTGCTCCAGGGGAGACCCAAGAGACCCAGTACTTC
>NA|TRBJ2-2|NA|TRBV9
CASSPKTTGELFF
TGTGCCAGCAGTCCCAAAACGACAGGGGAGCTGTTTTTT
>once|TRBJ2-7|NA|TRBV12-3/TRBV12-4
CASSTDIYEQYF
TGTGCCAGCAGTACCGACATATACGAGCAGTACTTC
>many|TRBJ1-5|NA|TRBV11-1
CASSLELGQPQHF
TGTGCCAGCAGCTTAGAATTGGGTCAGCCCCAGCATTTT
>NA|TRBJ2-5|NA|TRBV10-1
CASSDNRKETQYF
TGCGCCAGCAGTGATAACAGAAAAGAGACCCAGTACTTC
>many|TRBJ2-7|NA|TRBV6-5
CASSYGPYEQYF
TGTGCCAGCAGTTATGGGCCCTACGAGCAGTACTTC
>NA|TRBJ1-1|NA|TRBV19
CASSSPQGVHINTEAFF
TGTGCCAGTAGTAGCCCACAGGGTGTTCATATCAACACTGAAGCTTTCTTT
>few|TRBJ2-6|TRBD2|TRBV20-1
CSARHLGLAKSGANVLTF
TGCAGTGCTAGGCATCTCGGACTAGCAAAATCTGGGGCCAACGTCCTGACTTTC
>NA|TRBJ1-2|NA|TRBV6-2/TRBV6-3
CASSGDRIYGYTF
TGTGCCAGCAGCGGAGACAGGATCTATGGCTACACCTTC
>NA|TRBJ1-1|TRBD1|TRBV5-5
CASSYGTGGYTEAFF
TGTGCCAGCAGCTACGGGACAGGGGGATACACTGAAGCTTTCTTT
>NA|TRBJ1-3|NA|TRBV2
CASHTTQNPNTIYF
TGTGCCAGCCATACCACCCAAAATCCAAACACCATATATTTT
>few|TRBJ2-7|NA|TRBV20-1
CSARDPRLGGEQYF
TGCAGTGCTAGAGATCCCCGGTTAGGGGGCGAGCAGTACTTC
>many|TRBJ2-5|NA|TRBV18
CASSPINQETQYF
TGTGCCAGCTCACCTATAAACCAAGAGACCCAGTACTTC
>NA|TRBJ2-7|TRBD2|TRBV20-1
CSATSGRAVEQYF
TGCAGTGCCACTAGCGGGAGGGCCGTCGAGCAGTACTTC
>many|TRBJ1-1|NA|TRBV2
CASSEFTEAFF
TGTGCCAGCAGTGAGTTCACTGAAGCTTTCTTT
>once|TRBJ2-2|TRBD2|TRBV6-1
CAGNLGVAGNTGELFF
TGTGCCGGCAACCTAGGGGTAGCGGGCAACACCGGGGAGCTGTTTTTT
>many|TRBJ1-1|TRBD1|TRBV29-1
CSTTRGTGNTEAFF
TGCAGCACAACTAGGGGGACAGGAAACACTGAAGCTTTCTTT
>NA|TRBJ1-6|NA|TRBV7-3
CASSSGVINSPLHF
TGTGCCAGCAGTTCGGGGGTTATTAATTCACCCCTCCACTTT
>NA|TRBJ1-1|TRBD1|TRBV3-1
CASRLSRTGGDTEAFF
TGTGCCAGCAGATTATCAAGGACAGGGGGTGATACTGAAGCTTTCTTT
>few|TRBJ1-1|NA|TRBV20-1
CSARAPKSSNTEAFF
TGCAGTGCTAGAGCCCCGAAATCGTCGAACACTGAAGCTTTCTTT
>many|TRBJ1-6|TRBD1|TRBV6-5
CASSYAWTGSYSPLHF
TGTGCCAGCAGTTACGCTTGGACAGGATCGTATTCACCCCTCCACTTT
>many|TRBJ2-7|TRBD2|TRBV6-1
CASSPSGGEEQYF
TGTGCCAGCAGCCCATCGGGAGGGGAGGAGCAGTACTTC
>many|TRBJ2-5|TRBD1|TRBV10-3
CAIRVDRGQETQYF
TGTGCCATCAGGGTGGACAGGGGGCAAGAGACCCAGTACTTC
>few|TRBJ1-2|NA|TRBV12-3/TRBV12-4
CASSLRGRSLYGYTF
TGTGCCAGCAGTTTACGCGGCAGGAGTCTATATGGCTACACCTTC
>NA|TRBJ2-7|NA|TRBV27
CASSLSPGGRDEQYF
TGTGCCAGCAGTTTATCACCTGGGGGCAGGGACGAGCAGTACTTC
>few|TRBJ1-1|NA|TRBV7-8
CASSTRTNTEAFF
TGTGCCAGCAGCACTAGGACGAACACTGAAGCTTTCTTT
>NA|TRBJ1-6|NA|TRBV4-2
CASSQDLTTYNSPLHF
TGTGCCAGCAGCCAAGATTTGACCACCTATAATTCACCCCTCCACTTT
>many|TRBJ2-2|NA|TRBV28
CASSLTGAGELFF
TGTGCCAGCAGTTTAACGGGGGCCGGGGAGCTGTTTTTT
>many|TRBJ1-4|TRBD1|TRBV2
CASSRDRGAPTGEKLFF
TGTGCCAGCAGTCGGGACAGGGGAGCCCCTACGGGTGAAAAACTGTTTTTT
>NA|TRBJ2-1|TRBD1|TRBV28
CATRSPTRTGGFYNEQFF
TGTGCCACCCGCTCACCTACCCGGACAGGGGGGTTTTACAATGAGCAGTTCTTC
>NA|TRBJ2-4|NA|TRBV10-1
CASSEGGAKNIQYF
TGCGCCAGCAGTGAGGGGGGGGCCAAAAACATTCAGTACTTC
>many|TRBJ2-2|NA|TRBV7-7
CASSPEEGTGELFF
TGTGCTAGCAGCCCAGAAGAGGGGACCGGGGAGCTGTTTTTT
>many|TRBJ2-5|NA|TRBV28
CASSRLGGETQYF
TGTGCCAGCAGTCGACTGGGGGGCGAGACCCAGTACTTC
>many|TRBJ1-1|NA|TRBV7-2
CASSFGRVMGTEAFF
TGTGCCAGCAGCTTTGGGAGGGTTATGGGCACTGAAGCTTTCTTT
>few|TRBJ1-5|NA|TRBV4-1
CASSQDRGGLQPQHF
TGCGCCAGCAGCCAAGATCGGGGGGGCCTTCAGCCCCAGCATTTT
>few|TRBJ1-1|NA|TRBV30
CAWSRGANTEAFF
TGTGCCTGGAGCCGGGGGGCGAACACTGAAGCTTTCTTT
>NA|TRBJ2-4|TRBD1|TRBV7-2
CASSLGQGGGYGIQYF
TGTGCCAGCAGCTTGGGACAGGGAGGCGGGTATGGCATTCAGTACTTC